The clone carrying this T cell receptor beta chain turned up a few times. Its antigen is unknown. BIOMED2 TRB-A/B primer pools were used in multiplex TRB PCR. TCRdb fed the multiplex PCR reads into MiXCR, producing one record per CDR3 protein. The table lists 11,000 to 15,000 distinct CDR3 sequences, 25% to 30% of them singletons, with 7% to 7.5% in the top ten. The data originate from a study of T and B cells in COVID-19 patients. Overall study context: COVID-19 patients gave peripheral blood either during active infection or after recovery. Of 20 active-infection patients, more than 9 were critically ill with mechanical ventilation or extracorporeal membrane oxygenation. Study-level points and caveats: At recovery TRB diversity and richness exceeded healthy donors, after highly clonal active COVID-19 repertoires.

Blood genomic DNA input for TRB amplification was about 250-500 ng. CDR1 is MNHEY and CDR2 is SVGAGI in the germline V gene. The CDR3 spans 14 residues. V shed 2 bases, J shed 2 bases, and the junction held 1 base outside the gene matches. The sequence derives from a human donor who had recovered from COVID-19. The chain joins TRBV6-5 to TRBJ2-7, with 9 bases lining up with TRBD2. Input material: blood. CDR3 nucleotides: TGTGCCAGCAGTTACCTAGCGGGAACCTACGAGCAGTACTTC. Its protein is CASSYLAGTYEQYF.